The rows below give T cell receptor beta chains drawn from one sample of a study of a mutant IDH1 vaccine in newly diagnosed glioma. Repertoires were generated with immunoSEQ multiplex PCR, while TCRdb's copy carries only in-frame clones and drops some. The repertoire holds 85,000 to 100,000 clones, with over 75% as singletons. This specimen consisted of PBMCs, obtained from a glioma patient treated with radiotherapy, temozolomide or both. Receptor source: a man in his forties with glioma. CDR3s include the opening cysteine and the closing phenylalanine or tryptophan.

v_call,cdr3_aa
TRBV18,CASSPQTGVATGELFF
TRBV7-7,CASSSMTSGTGELFF
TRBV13,CASSPWSGAEAFF
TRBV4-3,CASSQLAGDTYEQYF
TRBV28,CASNGLAGYTGELFF
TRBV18,CASSSNSGELFF
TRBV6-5,CASSYGRGNQPQHF
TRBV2,CASGWDRENYGYTF
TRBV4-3,CASRLAGGCLLETQYF
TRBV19,CASSSQGDTNTGELFF
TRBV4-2,CASSQMLPTQGVQFF
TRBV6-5,CASSFTSGTTYEQYF
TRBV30,CAFRQGSGDTGELFF
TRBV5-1,CASSLVGTGRTYEQYF
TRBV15,CATSNRGNTGELFF
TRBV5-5,CASSALVGQNNEKLFF
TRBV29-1,CSLGKGLGQETQYF
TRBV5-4,CASSLGTASNQPQHF
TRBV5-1,CASSMPTSTSGSGTGELFF
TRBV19,CASRSGTFSYGYTF
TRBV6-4,CASSADWSTDTQYF
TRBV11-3,CASSFQENTEAFF
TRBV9,CASSVVDRGNEQFF
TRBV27,CASSLSIDRNTEAFF
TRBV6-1,CASAHQSIPIYEQYF
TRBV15,CATSRTAGTQETQYF
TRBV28,CASSLWGSFYHEQYF
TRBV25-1,CASSAPGQGLRGYTF
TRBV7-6,CASSLGRNQPQHF
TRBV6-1,CASNLPRRTNYGYTF
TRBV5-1,CASSVEGGSYEQYF
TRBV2,CASSKDRGRLEKLFF
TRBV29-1,CSALTGGGYEQYF
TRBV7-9,CASSPTLGSNQPQHF
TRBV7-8,CASSLAQFSYEQYF
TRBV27,CASSPRKGGGYTF
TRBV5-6,CASSPPGRSYEQYF
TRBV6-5,CASSFTGTYEQYF
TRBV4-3,CASSQDPAGADTQYF
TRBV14,CASSQDNGSGGYTF
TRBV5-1,CASSLQPRSYEQYF
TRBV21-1,CASSKLEKANEKLFF
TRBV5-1,CASSSGYTEAFF
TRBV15,CATSIDRGWGVYEQYF
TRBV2,CASSYHRSGYNEQFF
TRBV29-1,CSVEGPGVDQPQHF
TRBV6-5,CASRVGASQETQYF
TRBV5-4,CASSLGGTSGNTIYF
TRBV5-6,CASSFYVGELFF
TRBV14,CASSQGLAVTQETQYF
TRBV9,CASSVASGVGTDTQYF
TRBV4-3,CASSQASSGANVLTF
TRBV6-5,CASSYRPLTVGNGYTF
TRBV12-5,CASGLGDSSTDTQYF
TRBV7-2,CASRLDRTEAFF
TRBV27,CASSFSGTGSYEQYF
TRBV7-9,CASSDTGTGAVNDKLFF